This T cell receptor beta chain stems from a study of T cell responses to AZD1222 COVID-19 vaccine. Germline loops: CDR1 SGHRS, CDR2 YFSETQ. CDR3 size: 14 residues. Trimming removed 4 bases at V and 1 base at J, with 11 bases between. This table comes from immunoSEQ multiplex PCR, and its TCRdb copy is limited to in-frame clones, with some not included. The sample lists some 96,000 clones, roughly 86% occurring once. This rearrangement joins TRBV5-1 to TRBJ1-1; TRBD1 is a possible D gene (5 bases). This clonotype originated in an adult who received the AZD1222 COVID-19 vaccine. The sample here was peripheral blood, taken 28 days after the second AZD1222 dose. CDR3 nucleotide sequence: TGCGCCAGCAGCCTACAGACAGAGAACACTGAAGCTTTCTTT. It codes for CASSLQTENTEAFF. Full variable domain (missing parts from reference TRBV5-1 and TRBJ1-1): KAGVTQTPRYLIKTRGQQVTLSCSPISGHRSVSWYQQTPGQGLQFLFEYFSETQRNKGNFPGRFSGRQFSNSRSEMNVSTLELGDSALYLCASSLQTENTEAFFGQGTRLTVV.